The subject of this entry is one TCR beta chain. Its specificity is not known. The CDR3 consists of 13 residues. Germline V gives CDR1 SGHTA, CDR2 FQGNSA. The V end was cut by 5 bases, the J end by 10 bases, with 17 bases between. This specimen comes from a study of cytomegalovirus exposure and HLA in healthy donors. The PCR ran on 60 Vbeta and 13 Jbeta primers. The method was immunoSEQ multiplex PCR; TCRdb's version includes in-frame clones alone and lacks a portion of them. The sample shows some 120,000 clones, 60% to 85% of them seen only once. This cohort consisted of healthy bone marrow donors. General study findings and limits: The authors enumerated over 150 TCR beta chains as linked to cytomegalovirus.

This receptor was obtained from a female donor in good health and CMV-seronegative. The sequenced sample consisted of PBMCs. This chain uses TRBV7-2 with TRBJ1-1; D possibly corresponds to TRBD1 (5 bases). CDR3 region: CASSIVFLGGAFF. The CDR3 nucleotides read TGTGCCAGCAGCATAGTCTTCCTCGGGGGAGCTTTCTTT.